These 10 T cell receptor beta chains share one sample of origin, sequenced in a study of cytomegalovirus exposure and HLA in healthy donors. Primers: 60 Vbeta forward and 13 Jbeta reverse. Repertoires were generated with immunoSEQ multiplex PCR, while TCRdb's copy carries only in-frame clones and drops some. The sample shows roughly 150,000 clones, approximately 80% of them seen only once. Material: PBMCs. The receptors come from a woman aged 18-29 years in good health and CMV-seronegative.

In the case of this clone: The CDR3 does not close with the conserved phenylalanine or tryptophan, likely indicating a read error. It is unclear where the CDR3 begins or ends on the DNA, so no DNA is shown, and the CDR3 is as TCRdb lists it. The chain's CDR3 is CASSQGGQC. The rearrangement uses TRBV3-1 (or the pseudogene TRBV3-2) and TRBJ1-2; TRBD1 reflects the table's D call only, with no check against the DNA. Including both end residues, the CDR3 is 9 amino acids long. CDR1 and CDR2 (germline): LGHDT, YNNKEL (reference sequence).

The chain joins TRBV30 to TRBJ2-7; 10 bases map to TRBD2. Looked up from germline, CDR1 is GTSNPN and CDR2 is SVGIG (reference sequence). The trim removed 0 bases at V and 7 bases at J, leaving 12 bases unmatched. The CDR3 length is 16 residues. The CDR3 sequence: CAWSVGRLAGVGEQYF. The CDR3 DNA sequence: TGTGCCTGGAGTGTAGGTCGGCTAGCGGGGGTCGGAGAGCAGTACTTC.

This clone was picked up a small number of times. The V call is TRBV5-5, the J call TRBJ2-7; D might be TRBD1 (6 bases). Germline-derived CDR1 and CDR2 are SGHKS and YYEKEE (reference sequence). V dropped 4 bases and J dropped 6 bases, with 20 bases sitting between them. This CDR3 has 15 amino acids. CDR3: CASSTQSTGSGEQYF. The CDR3 bases are TGTGCCAGCAGCACCCAATCGACAGGATCGGGCGAGCAGTACTTC.

J is TRBJ1-2 and V is TRBV19, with 8 bases lining up with TRBD1. Looked up from germline, CDR1 is LNHDA and CDR2 is SQIVND (reference sequence). The V segment lost 4 bases and the J segment 4 bases; nucleotides outside the gene matches: 5. This CDR3 region has 14 residues. CDR3 nucleotides: TGTGCCAGTAGTAGTGGACAGGGCCGCTATGGCTACACCTTC. Translation gives CASSSGQGRYGYTF.

The rearrangement joins TRBV7-9 to TRBJ1-1; D not certain. The ends were cut back, 1 base at V and 10 bases at J, with 10 bases in the middle. Germline CDR1 reads SEHNR; CDR2 reads FQNEAQ (reference sequence). CDR3 length: 12 amino acids. The CDR3 coding sequence is TGTGCCAGCAGCTTAGGTGGGAGGACAGCTTTCTTT. Encoded protein: CASSLGGRTAFF.

The chain carries TRBV5-1 and TRBJ2-3; TRBD1 aligns across 10 bases. CDR3 length equals 16 residues. The germline V gene encodes CDR1 SGHRS and CDR2 YFSETQ. V shed 4 bases, J shed 6 bases, and the junction held 11 bases outside the gene matches. The CDR3 bases are TGCGCCAGCAGCCGCGGGACAGGGGTCCTCGGGGATACGCAGTATTTT. Translating it yields CASSRGTGVLGDTQYF.

The chain carries TRBV5-1 and TRBJ2-1; the match to TRBD2 covers 9 bases. Trimming at V came to 4 bases and at J to 4 bases, leaving 21 bases not matched to a gene. This CDR3 contains 20 residues. Germline V gene data show CDR1 as SGHRS and CDR2 as YFSETQ. DNA of the CDR3: TGCGCCAGCAGCGGGTCTCTTTATGCGGGGGGGCTAAATTCTTACAATGAGCAGTTCTTC. Amino acids: CASSGSLYAGGLNSYNEQFF.

This chain connects TRBV29-1 to TRBJ1-1, with 7 bases matching TRBD1. Germline lookup yields CDR1 SQVTM and CDR2 ANQGSEA. This CDR3 has 14 residues. The junction had 7 bases not matched to a gene; V was cut back by 6 bases and J by 0 bases. The CDR3 DNA reads as TGCAGCGTGGACCCGACAGGGATGAACACTGAAGCTTTCTTT. It yields the protein CSVDPTGMNTEAFF. Full variable domain (rest looked up from reference TRBV29-1 and TRBJ1-1): SAVISQKPSRDICQRGTSLTIQCQVDSQVTMMFWYRQQPGQSLTLIATANQGSEATYESGFVIDKFPISRPNLTFSTLTVSNMSPEDSSIYLCSVDPTGMNTEAFFGQGTRLTVV.

The chain combines TRBV11-3 with TRBJ1-2; D remains ambiguous. The CDR3 contains 13 residues. Germline CDR1 SGHNT, CDR2 YENEEA. Deletions cut 5 bases from V and 7 bases from J, with 14 bases between. The CDR3 sequence is CASSGGSHSGYTF. The CDR3 nucleotides are TGTGCCAGCAGCGGAGGAAGTCACAGTGGCTACACCTTC.

V and J are TRBV28 and TRBJ1-2; 7 bases are a match to TRBD1. The CDR3 has 14 residues. V shed 5 bases and J 4 bases; nucleotides not matched to a gene: 7. Germline CDR1 MDHEN, CDR2 SYDVKM. The CDR3 sequence is CASSRRTGIYGYTF. DNA for the CDR3: TGTGCCAGCAGTCGTAGGACAGGTATCTATGGCTACACCTTC.